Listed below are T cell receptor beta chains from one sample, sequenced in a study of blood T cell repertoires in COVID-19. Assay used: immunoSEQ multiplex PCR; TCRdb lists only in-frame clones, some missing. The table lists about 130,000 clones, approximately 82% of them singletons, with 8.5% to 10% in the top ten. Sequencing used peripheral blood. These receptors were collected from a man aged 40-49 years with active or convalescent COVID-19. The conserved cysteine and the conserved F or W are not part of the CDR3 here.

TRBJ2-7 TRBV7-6 ASSLATSAFSYEQY
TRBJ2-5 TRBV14 ASSQLPGQGRETQY
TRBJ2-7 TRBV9 ASSVAQGNYEQY
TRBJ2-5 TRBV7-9 ASSLGLAGGEETQY
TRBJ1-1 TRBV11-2 ASTLGEANTEAF
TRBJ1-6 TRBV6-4 ASSGTDNSPLH
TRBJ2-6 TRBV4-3 ASSQEGTGFSGANVLT
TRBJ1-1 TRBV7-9 ASSLGDRENTEAF
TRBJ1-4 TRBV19 ASSPTGTREKLF
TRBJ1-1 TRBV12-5 ASGLAVVGTEAF
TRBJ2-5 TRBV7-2 ASSLASGGRETQY
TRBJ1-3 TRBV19 ASIGQGSGNTIY
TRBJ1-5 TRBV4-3 ASSQVGATSNQPQH
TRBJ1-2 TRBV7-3 ASSSRANYGYT